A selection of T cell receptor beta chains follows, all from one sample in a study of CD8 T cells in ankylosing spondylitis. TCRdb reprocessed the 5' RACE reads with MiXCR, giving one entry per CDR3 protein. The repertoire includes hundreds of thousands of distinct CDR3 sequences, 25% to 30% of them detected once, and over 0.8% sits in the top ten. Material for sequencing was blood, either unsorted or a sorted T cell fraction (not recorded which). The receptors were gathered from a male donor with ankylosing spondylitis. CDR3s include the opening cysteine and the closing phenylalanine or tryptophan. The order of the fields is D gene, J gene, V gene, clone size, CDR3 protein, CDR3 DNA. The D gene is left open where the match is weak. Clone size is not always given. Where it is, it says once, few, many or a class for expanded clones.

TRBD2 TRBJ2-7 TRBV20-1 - CSAREWSSGLPQQYF TGCAGTGCTAGAGAGTGGTCTAGCGGACTGCCACAGCAGTACTTC
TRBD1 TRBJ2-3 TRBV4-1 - CASSQVRDRRTDTQYF TGCGCCAGCAGCCAAGTCCGGGACAGACGCACAGATACGCAGTATTTT
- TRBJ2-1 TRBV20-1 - CSARRDNEQFF TGCAGTGCTAGAAGGGACAATGAGCAGTTCTTC
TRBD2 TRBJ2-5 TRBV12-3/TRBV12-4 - CASCSGTSVTRLEETQYF TGTGCCAGCTGTTCCGGGACTAGCGTTACGCGGTTGGAGGAGACCCAGTACTTC
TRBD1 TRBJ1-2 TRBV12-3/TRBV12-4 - CASSGQNRGGYTF TGTGCCAGCAGTGGGCAAAACAGGGGTGGCTACACCTTC
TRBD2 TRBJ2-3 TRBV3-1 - CASSPSTGTREYF TGTGCCAGCAGCCCGTCGACCGGGACTAGGGAGTATTTT
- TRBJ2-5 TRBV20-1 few CSARTREFEETQYF TGCAGTGCTAGAACCCGGGAGTTTGAGGAGACCCAGTACTTC
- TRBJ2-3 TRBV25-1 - CASSDWVRGADTQYF TGTGCCAGCAGTGACTGGGTCAGGGGGGCAGATACGCAGTATTTT
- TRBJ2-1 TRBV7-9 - CASWDGNNEQFF TGTGCCAGCTGGGACGGAAACAATGAGCAGTTCTTC
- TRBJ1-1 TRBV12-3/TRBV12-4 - CASSIGLNTEAFF TGTGCCAGCAGTATCGGATTGAACACTGAAGCTTTCTTT
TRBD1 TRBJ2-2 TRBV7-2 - CASRFRDRVTGELFF TGTGCCAGCAGGTTCCGGGACAGGGTCACCGGGGAGCTGTTTTTT
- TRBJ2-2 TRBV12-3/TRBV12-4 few CASSDDPGRNTGELFF TGTGCCAGCAGTGACGATCCCGGACGGAACACCGGGGAGCTGTTTTTT
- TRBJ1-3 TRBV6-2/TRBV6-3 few CASSRPRDGNTIYF TGTGCCAGCAGTCGCCCGAGGGATGGAAACACCATATATTTT
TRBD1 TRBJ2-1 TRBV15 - CATSRAGTGISNEQFF TGTGCCACCAGCAGGGCCGGGACAGGGATCTCCAATGAGCAGTTCTTC
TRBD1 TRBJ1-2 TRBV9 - CASSIQGGDATGYTF TGTGCCAGCAGCATACAGGGGGGCGATGCGACTGGCTACACCTTC
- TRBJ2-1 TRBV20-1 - CSARPPGLPRNEQFF TGCAGTGCTAGACCCCCGGGACTTCCTCGGAATGAGCAGTTCTTC
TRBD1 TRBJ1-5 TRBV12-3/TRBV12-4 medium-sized CASSTTGGNQPQHF TGTGCCAGCAGTACGACAGGGGGGAATCAGCCCCAGCATTTT
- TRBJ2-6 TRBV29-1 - CSVSDPRSGANVLTF TGCAGCGTCAGTGACCCCCGGTCTGGGGCCAACGTCCTGACTTTC
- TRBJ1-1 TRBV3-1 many CASSPRTGVGTEAFF TGTGCCAGCAGCCCCCGGACGGGCGTCGGCACTGAAGCTTTCTTT
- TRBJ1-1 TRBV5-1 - CASSLDVAGTEAFF TGCGCCAGCAGCTTGGATGTGGCGGGCACTGAAGCTTTCTTT
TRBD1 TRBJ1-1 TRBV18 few CASSPTDRGEAFF TGTGCCAGCTCACCCACGGACAGGGGTGAAGCTTTCTTT
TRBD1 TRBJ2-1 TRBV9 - CASSGPTARGLRNEQFF TGTGCCAGCAGCGGCCCGACCGCCAGGGGGCTTCGAAATGAGCAGTTCTTC
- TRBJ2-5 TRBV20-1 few CSARVETRSQETQYF TGCAGTGCTAGAGTCGAGACTAGAAGCCAAGAGACCCAGTACTTC
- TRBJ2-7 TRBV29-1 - CSVGQEHVHEQYF TGCAGCGTTGGGCAGGAGCACGTCCACGAGCAGTACTTC
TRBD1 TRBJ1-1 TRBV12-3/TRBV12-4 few CASSSPSRQGTTEAFF TGTGCCAGCAGTTCTCCATCCAGACAGGGGACGACTGAAGCTTTCTTT
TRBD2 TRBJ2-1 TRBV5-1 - CASSALTSGRAPNEQFF TGCGCCAGCAGCGCGCTAACTAGCGGGAGAGCTCCCAATGAGCAGTTCTTC
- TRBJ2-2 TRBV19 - CASSMGAPGELFF TGTGCCAGTAGTATGGGGGCCCCTGGGGAGCTGTTTTTT
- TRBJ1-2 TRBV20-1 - CSARDFGGYTF TGCAGTGCTCGGGACTTTGGTGGCTACACCTTC
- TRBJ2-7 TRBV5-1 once CASSPDSTSYEQYF TGCGCCAGCAGCCCAGACAGTACCTCCTACGAGCAGTACTTC
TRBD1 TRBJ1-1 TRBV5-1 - CASSLEGQGVNTEAFF TGCGCCAGCAGCTTGGAAGGGCAGGGGGTGAACACTGAAGCTTTCTTT
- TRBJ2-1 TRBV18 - CASSHAGEVYSYNEQFF TGTGCCAGCTCACATGCGGGCGAGGTGTACTCCTACAATGAGCAGTTCTTC
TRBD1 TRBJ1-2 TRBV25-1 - CASSETWDRGGGYTF TGTGCCAGCAGTGAAACCTGGGACAGGGGTGGAGGCTACACCTTC
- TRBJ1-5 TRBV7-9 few CASSLWQADSNQPQHF TGTGCCAGCAGCTTATGGCAGGCCGATAGCAATCAGCCCCAGCATTTT
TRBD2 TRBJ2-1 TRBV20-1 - CSATALAGVYNEQFF TGCAGTGCTACGGCTCTAGCGGGAGTCTACAATGAGCAGTTCTTC
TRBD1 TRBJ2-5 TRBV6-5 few CASSNRDRGRETQYF TGTGCCAGCAGTAACCGGGACAGGGGACGAGAGACCCAGTACTTC
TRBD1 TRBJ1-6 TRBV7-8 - CASRPTRTRQGSNSPLHF TGTGCCAGCAGACCCACCCGAACACGACAGGGCTCAAATTCACCCCTCCACTTT
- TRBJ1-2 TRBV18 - CASSPLTGKNGYTF TGTGCCAGCTCACCACTTACAGGAAAGAATGGCTACACCTTC
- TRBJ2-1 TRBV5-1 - CASSLGSGGISYNEQFF TGCGCCAGCAGCTTGGGGTCTGGCGGGATCTCCTACAATGAGCAGTTCTTC
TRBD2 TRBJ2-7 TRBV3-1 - CASSHAPMSGNSYEQYF TGTGCCAGCAGCCATGCCCCGATGAGCGGGAACTCCTACGAGCAGTACTTC
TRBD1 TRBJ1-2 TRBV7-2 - CASSLTHRGENYGYTF TGTGCCAGCAGCTTAACCCACAGGGGGGAAAACTATGGCTACACCTTC
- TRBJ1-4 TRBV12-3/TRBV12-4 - CASRSDFARLFF TGTGCCAGCAGATCCGACTTCGCCCGACTGTTTTTT
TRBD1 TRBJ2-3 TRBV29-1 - CSATRGQADTQYF TGCAGCGCAACCAGGGGGCAGGCAGATACGCAGTATTTT
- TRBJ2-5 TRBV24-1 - CATSDLRQQETQYF TGTGCCACCAGTGATTTGAGGCAGCAAGAGACCCAGTACTTC
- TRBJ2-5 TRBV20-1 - CSAAWETQYF TGCAGTGCCGCTTGGGAGACCCAGTACTTC
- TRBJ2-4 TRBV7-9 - CASSLGASTKNIQYF TGTGCCAGCAGCTTAGGGGCTAGCACCAAAAACATTCAGTACTTC
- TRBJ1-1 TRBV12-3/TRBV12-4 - CASSFLAGEAEAFF TGTGCCAGCAGTTTCCTAGCAGGGGAGGCTGAAGCTTTCTTT
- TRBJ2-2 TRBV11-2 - CASSFTDTGELFF TGTGCCAGCAGCTTTACAGACACCGGGGAGCTGTTTTTT
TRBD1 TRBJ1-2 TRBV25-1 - CASSGQGALGLTGGYTF TGTGCCAGCAGTGGACAGGGGGCTTTGGGGCTAACTGGTGGCTACACCTTC
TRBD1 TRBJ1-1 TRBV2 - CASSPPTGMNTEAFF TGTGCCAGCAGCCCACCGACAGGGATGAACACTGAAGCTTTCTTT
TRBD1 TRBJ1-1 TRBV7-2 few CASSFGTGETEAFF TGTGCCAGCAGCTTCGGGACAGGGGAGACTGAAGCTTTCTTT
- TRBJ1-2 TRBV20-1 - CSAEQGGYGYTF TGCAGTGCGGAACAGGGAGGCTATGGCTACACCTTC
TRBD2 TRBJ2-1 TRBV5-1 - CASSLGEGTTWHEQFF TGCGCCAGCAGCTTGGGGGAGGGGACCACGTGGCATGAGCAGTTCTTC